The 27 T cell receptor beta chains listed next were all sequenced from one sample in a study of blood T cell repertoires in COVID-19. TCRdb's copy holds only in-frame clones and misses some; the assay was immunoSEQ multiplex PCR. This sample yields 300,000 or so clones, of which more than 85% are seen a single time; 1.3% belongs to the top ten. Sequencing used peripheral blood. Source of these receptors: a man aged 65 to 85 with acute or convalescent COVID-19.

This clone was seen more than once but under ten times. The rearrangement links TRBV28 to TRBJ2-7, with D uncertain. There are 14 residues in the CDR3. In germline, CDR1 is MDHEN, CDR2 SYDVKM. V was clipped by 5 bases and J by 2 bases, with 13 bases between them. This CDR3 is CASSLRVPTYEQYF. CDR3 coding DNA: TGTGCCAGCAGTCTCCGGGTTCCCACCTACGAGCAGTACTTC.

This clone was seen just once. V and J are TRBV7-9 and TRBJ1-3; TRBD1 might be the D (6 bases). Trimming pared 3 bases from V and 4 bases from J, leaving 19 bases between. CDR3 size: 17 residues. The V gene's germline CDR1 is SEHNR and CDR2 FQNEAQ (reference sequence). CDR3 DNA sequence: TGTGCCAGCAGCTTCCGATCCCGCGGGGGCACAGGAAACACCATATATTTT. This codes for CASSFRSRGGTGNTIYF.

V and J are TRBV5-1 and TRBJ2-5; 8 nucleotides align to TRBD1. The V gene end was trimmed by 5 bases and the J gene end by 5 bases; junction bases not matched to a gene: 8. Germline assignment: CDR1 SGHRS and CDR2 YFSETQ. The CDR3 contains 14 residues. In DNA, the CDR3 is TGCGCCAGCAGTACAGGGGGGTCCAGGGAGACCCAGTACTTC. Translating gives CASSTGGSRETQYF.

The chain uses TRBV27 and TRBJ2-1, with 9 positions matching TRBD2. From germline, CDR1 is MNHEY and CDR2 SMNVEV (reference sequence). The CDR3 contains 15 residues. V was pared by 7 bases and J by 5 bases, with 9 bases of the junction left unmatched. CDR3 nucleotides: TGTGCCAGCATTCGCTTGGGACTAGCAGACAATGAGCAGTTCTTC. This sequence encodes CASIRLGLADNEQFF.

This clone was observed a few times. The chain's CDR3 is CASSFNIYEKLFF. The CDR3, as DNA: TGTGCCAGCAGCTTCAACATATATGAAAAACTGTTTTTT. The rearrangement uses TRBV5-5 and TRBJ1-4; D gene ambiguous. V shed 2 bases and J shed 6 bases, with 8 bases lying between them. Germline assignment: CDR1 SGHKS and CDR2 YYEKEE (reference sequence). The CDR3 has 13 residues.

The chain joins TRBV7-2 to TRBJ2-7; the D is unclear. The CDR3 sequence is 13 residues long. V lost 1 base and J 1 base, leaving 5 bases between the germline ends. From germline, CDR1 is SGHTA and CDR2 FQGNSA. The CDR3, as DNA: TGTGCCAGCAGCTTAGTCCATTCCTACGAGCAGTACTTC. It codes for CASSLVHSYEQYF.

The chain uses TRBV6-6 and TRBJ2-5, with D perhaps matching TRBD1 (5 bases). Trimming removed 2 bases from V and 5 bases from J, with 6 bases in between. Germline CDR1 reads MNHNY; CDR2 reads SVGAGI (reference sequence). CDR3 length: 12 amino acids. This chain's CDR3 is CASSYQGETQYF. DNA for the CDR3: TGTGCCAGCAGTTACCAGGGTGAGACCCAGTACTTC.

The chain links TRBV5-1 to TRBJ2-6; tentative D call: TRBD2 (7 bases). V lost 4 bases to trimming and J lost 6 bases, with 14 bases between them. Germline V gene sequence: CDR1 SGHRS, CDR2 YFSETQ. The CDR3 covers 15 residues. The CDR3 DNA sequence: TGCGCCAGCAGCCCGGGGGGCACAGAGGCCAACGTCCTGACTTTC. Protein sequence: CASSPGGTEANVLTF.

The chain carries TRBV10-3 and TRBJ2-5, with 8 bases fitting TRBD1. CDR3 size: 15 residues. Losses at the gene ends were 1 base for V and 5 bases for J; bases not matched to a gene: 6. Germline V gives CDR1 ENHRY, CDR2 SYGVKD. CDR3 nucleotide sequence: TGTGCCATCAGTGAGTTACCAGGGGGCTTGGAGACCCAGTACTTC. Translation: CAISELPGGLETQYF.

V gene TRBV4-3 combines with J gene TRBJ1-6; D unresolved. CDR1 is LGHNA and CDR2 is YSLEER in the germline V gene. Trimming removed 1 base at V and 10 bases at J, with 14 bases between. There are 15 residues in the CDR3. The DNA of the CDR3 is TGCGCCAGCAGCCAAGTTTTGTCTTTAATCTCACCCCTCCACTTT. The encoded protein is CASSQVLSLISPLHF.

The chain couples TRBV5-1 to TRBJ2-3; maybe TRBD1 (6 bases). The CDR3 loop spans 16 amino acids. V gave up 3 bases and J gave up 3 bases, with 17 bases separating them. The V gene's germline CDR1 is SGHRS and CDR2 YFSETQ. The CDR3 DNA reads TGCGCCAGCAGCTACATCGGGACCACAGGGACAGATACGCAGTATTTT. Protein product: CASSYIGTTGTDTQYF.

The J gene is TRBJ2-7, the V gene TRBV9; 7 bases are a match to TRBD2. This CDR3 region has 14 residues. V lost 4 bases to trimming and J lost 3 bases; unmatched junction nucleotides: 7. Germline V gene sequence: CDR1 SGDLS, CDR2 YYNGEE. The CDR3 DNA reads TGTGCCAGCAGCCTTGGCCAGCGGGACTACGAGCAGTACTTC. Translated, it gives CASSLGQRDYEQYF.

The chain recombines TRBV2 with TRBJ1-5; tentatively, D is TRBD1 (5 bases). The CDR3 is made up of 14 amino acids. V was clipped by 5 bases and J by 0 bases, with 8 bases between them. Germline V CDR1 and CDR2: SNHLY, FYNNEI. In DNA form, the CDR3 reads TGTGCCAGCAGTTTGACAGTTAGCAATCAGCCCCAGCATTTT. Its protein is CASSLTVSNQPQHF. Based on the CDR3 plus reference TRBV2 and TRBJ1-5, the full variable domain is EPEVTQTPSHQVTQMGQEVILRCVPISNHLYFYWYRQILGQKVEFLVSFYNNEISEKSEIFDDQFSVERPDGSNFTLKIRSTKLEDSAMYFCASSLTVSNQPQHFGDGTRLSIL.

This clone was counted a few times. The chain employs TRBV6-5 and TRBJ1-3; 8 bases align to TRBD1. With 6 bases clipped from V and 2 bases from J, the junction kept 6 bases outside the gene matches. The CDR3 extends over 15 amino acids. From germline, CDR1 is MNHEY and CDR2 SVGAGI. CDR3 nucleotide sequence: TGTGCCAGCAGAGACAGGGGCTGGGCTGGAAACACCATATATTTT. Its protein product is CASRDRGWAGNTIYF.

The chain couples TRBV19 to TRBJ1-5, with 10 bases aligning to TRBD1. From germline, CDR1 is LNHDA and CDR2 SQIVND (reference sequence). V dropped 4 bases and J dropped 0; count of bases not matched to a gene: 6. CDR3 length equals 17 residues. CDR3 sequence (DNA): TGTGCCAGTAGTACGGGACAGGGGCTCTATAGCAATCAGCCCCAGCATTTT. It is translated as CASSTGQGLYSNQPQHF. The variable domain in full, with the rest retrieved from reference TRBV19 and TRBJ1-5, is DGGITQSPKYLFRKEGQNVTLSCEQNLNHDAMYWYRQDPGQGLRLIYYSQIVNDFQKGDIAEGYSVSREKKESFPLTVTSAQKNPTAFYLCASSTGQGLYSNQPQHFGDGTRLSIL.

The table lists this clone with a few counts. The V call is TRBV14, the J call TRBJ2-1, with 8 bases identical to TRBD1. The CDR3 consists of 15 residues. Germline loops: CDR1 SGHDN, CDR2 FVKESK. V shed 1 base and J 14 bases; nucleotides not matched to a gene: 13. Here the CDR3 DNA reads TGTGCCAGCAGCCAAGGAGTAATCAGGGGGCGTTTGGAGTTCTTC. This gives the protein CASSQGVIRGRLEFF.

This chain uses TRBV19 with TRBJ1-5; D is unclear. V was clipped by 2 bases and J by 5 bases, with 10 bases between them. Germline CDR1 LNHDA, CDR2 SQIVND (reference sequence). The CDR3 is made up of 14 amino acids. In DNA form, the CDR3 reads TGTGCCAGTAGTATATTACAGCCTCATCAGCCCCAGCATTTT. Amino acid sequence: CASSILQPHQPQHF.

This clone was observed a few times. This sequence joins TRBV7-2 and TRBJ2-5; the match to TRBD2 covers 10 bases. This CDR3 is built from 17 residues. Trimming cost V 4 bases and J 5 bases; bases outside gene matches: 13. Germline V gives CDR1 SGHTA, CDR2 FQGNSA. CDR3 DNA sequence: TGTGCCAGCAGCTGGCTAGCGGGGGACTTGGGTAGGGAGACCCAGTACTTC. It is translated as CASSWLAGDLGRETQYF.

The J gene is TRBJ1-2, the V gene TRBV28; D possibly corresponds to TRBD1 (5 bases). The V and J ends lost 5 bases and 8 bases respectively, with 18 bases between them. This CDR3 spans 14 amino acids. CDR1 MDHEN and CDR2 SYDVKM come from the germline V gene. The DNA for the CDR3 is TGTGCCAGCAGTCTCGCGGGAGGGGCGCAGGGCTACACCTTC. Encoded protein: CASSLAGGAQGYTF.

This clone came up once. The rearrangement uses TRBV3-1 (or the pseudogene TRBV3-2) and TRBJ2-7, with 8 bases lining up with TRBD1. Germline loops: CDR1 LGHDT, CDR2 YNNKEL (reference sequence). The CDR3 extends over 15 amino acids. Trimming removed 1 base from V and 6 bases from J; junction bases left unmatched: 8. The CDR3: CASSQGQGRLGEQYF. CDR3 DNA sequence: TGTGCCAGCAGCCAAGGACAGGGGAGGTTAGGCGAGCAGTACTTC.

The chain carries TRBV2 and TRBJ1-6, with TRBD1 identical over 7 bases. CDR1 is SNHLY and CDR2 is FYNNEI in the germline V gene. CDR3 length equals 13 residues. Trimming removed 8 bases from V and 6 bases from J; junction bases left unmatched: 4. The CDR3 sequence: CASAGTVNSPLHF. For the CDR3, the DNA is TGTGCCAGCGCCGGGACAGTTAATTCACCCCTCCACTTT.

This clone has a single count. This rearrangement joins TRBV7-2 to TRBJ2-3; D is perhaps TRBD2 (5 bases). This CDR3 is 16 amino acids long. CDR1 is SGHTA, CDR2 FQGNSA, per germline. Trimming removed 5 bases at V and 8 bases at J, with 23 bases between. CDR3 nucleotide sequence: TGTGCCAGCAGCCCCCACTCGGGAATTAACACAAGTACGCAGTATTTT. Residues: CASSPHSGINTSTQYF.

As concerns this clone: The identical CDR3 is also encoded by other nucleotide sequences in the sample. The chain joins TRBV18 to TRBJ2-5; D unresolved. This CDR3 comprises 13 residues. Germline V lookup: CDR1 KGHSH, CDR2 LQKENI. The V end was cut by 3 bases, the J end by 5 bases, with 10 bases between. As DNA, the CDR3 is TGTGCCAGCTCACCGGGTCGGCGGGAGACCCAGTACTTC. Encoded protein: CASSPGRRETQYF.

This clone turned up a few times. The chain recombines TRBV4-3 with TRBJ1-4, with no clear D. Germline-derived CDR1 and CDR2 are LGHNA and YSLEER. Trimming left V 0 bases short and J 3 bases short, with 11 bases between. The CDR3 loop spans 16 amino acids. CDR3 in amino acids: CASSQDVRAANEKLFF. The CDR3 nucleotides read TGCGCCAGCAGCCAAGATGTGAGGGCCGCTAATGAAAAACTGTTTTTT.

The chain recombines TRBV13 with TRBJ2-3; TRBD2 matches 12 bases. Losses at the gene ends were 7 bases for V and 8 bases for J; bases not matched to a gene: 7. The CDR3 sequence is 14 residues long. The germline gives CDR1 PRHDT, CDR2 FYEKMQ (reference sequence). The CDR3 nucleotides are TGTGCCAGCAACCGACTAGCGGGAGAGGCTACGCAGTATTTT. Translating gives CASNRLAGEATQYF.

CDR3 DNA: TGTGCCAGCAGCGATACCGTCCCGGAGTCTGGAAACACCATATATTTT. Its translation: CASSDTVPESGNTIYF. J is TRBJ1-3 and V is TRBV9; D call uncertain. The CDR3 loop spans 16 amino acids. V dropped 3 bases and J dropped 1 base, with 14 bases sitting between them. In germline, CDR1 is SGDLS, CDR2 YYNGEE.

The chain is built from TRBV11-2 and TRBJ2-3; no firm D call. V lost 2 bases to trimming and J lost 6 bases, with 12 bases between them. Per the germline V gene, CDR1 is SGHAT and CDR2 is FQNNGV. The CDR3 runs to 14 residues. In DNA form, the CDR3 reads TGTGCCAGCAGCTTAAGAATTCATCGGGATACGCAGTATTTT. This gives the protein CASSLRIHRDTQYF. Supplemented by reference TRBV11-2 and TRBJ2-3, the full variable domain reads EAGVAQSPRYKIIEKRQSVAFWCNPISGHATLYWYQQILGQGPKLLIQFQNNGVVDDSQLPKDRFSAERLKGVDSTLKIQPAKLEDSAVYLCASSLRIHRDTQYFGPGTRLTVL.